These T cell receptor beta chains were read from a single sample in a study of T cell responses to AZD1222 COVID-19 vaccine. Profiling relied on immunoSEQ multiplex PCR, and the TCRdb table lists in-frame clones only, not all of them. The profile shows 150,000 to 200,000 clones, about 90% of them singletons. The source material was peripheral blood, sampled 28 days after the second AZD1222 dose. These receptors were obtained from an adult who received the AZD1222 COVID-19 vaccine. Both conserved end residues are trimmed from each CDR3. The D gene is left open where the match is weak.

V gene: TRBV7-9
D gene: TRBD1
CDR3 protein: ASSYGQGAGYT

V gene: TRBV7-2
D gene: .
CDR3 protein: ASSVSGVTPEKLF

V gene: TRBV7-2
D gene: .
CDR3 protein: ASSLRQDEQF

V gene: TRBV7-2
D gene: .
CDR3 protein: ASSLVDGNNQPQH

V gene: TRBV7-2
D gene: TRBD1
CDR3 protein: ASSYRGPAYEQY

V gene: TRBV6-5
D gene: .
CDR3 protein: ASRFRDNPNYGYT

V gene: TRBV6-5
D gene: .
CDR3 protein: ASRTDRSPGNTIY

V gene: TRBV10-3
D gene: TRBD1
CDR3 protein: AISDPRTGDRNQPQH

V gene: TRBV1
D gene: .
CDR3 protein: TSSQDLTSEKYEQY

V gene: TRBV12-3/TRBV12-4
D gene: .
CDR3 protein: ASSFTKNGYT

V gene: TRBV7-3
D gene: .
CDR3 protein: ASSLSGTAGGEQY

V gene: TRBV6-1
D gene: .
CDR3 protein: ASSESGGNQPQH

V gene: TRBV28
D gene: .
CDR3 protein: ASSPGEGGGSPLH

V gene: TRBV9
D gene: .
CDR3 protein: ASSVAAGGAQGYT

V gene: TRBV5-1
D gene: .
CDR3 protein: ASRSQSDFYGYT

V gene: TRBV7-2
D gene: .
CDR3 protein: ASSFTWGYEQY

V gene: TRBV9
D gene: .
CDR3 protein: ASSVSLSRDTTTEKLF

V gene: TRBV9
D gene: TRBD1
CDR3 protein: ASSATSGQENIQY

V gene: TRBV10-2
D gene: TRBD2
CDR3 protein: ASSESTSGGTGELF

V gene: TRBV19
D gene: TRBD2
CDR3 protein: ASSPRTSGSPRAQY

V gene: TRBV11-1
D gene: .
CDR3 protein: ASSYGGPYNEQF

V gene: TRBV19
D gene: .
CDR3 protein: ASSMGQTRTEAF

V gene: TRBV28
D gene: .
CDR3 protein: ASSFGQGYEQY

V gene: TRBV18
D gene: TRBD1
CDR3 protein: ASSPRDSQETQY

V gene: TRBV19
D gene: TRBD2
CDR3 protein: ASSITSGRGQLNEQF

V gene: TRBV7-2
D gene: .
CDR3 protein: ASSPTGHLGVPQH

V gene: TRBV6-5
D gene: TRBD1
CDR3 protein: ASVLGTERNYEQY

V gene: TRBV27
D gene: .
CDR3 protein: ASRILTSAPEAF

V gene: TRBV19
D gene: TRBD2
CDR3 protein: ASSRTSSPTDTQY